This T cell receptor beta chain was recovered during a study of tumor-infiltrating lymphocytes in primary liver carcinoma. Overall study context: Spanning 30 to 69 years of age, the patients were men and women. Roughly 3.5 to 7.13 million productive TCRbeta reads were obtained per sample, with similar numbers across tissue types. Findings and limits, study-wide: The top-250-clone fraction was significantly higher in tumors than in blood (p = 0.039).

Researchers generated TCR beta cDNA from about 500 ng of total RNA, relying on a constant-region primer. TCR beta libraries came from three nested multiplex PCR rounds using slightly modified ARM-PCR. Forward primers for TRBV1-TRBV30 and a C-beta reverse primer served the first two PCR rounds, at about 11 cycles each. MiXCR was run by TCRdb on the multiplex PCR reads, yielding one entry per CDR3 protein. The repertoire holds tens of thousands of distinct CDR3 sequences, with about three quarters as singletons. As concerns this clonotype: Its antigen is currently unknown. This sequence may be a read error, since a much larger clone differs from it by one base. This is likely a read error, given that the CDR3 carries no conserved phenylalanine or tryptophan at its end.

This CDR3 region has 14 residues. Germline values: CDR1 MDHEN, CDR2 SYDVKM. V was trimmed by 3 bases and J by 2 bases, leaving 10 bases between them. Scientists recovered RNA and DNA together from roughly 20-30 mg of unsorted bulk tissue. The receptor was isolated from a man aged 40-55 years with primary liver carcinoma and hepatitis B virus infection. The chain has TRBV28 and TRBJ1-2, with D possibly being TRBD1 (6 bases). The sample was liver tumor tissue from sampling region 2. Subset meaning: tumor region T2, inferior pole. CDR3: CASSFSGANYGYTL. The CDR3 DNA reads as TGTGCCAGCAGTTTCTCAGGGGCCAACTATGGCTACACCCTC.